Given below is one TCR beta chain in context. V was clipped by 0 bases and J by 0 bases; unmatched bases: 8. CDR3 length equals 18 residues. Germline V gene data show CDR1 as SGDLS and CDR2 as YYNGEE. Authors' processing steps: Reference gene primer amplification gave estimated nucleated cell counts. Repertoires were generated with immunoSEQ multiplex PCR, while TCRdb's copy carries only in-frame clones and drops some. V and J calls and clone size are copied from that table; D and trimming were computed from the DNA. The profile shows tens of thousands of clones, around 84% of them singletons. The record originates from a study of blood T cell repertoires in COVID-19. Looking at the study overall: The United States, Italy and Spain provided the acute and convalescent COVID-19 samples. PBMCs, B-cell-depleted T cells, or T cells provided the cDNA or gDNA that made up the material.

The chain has TRBV9 and TRBJ2-3; TRBD2 matches 9 bases. Sequenced material: peripheral blood. The clonotype comes from a human donor in a cohort sampled during active COVID-19. In DNA form, the CDR3 reads TGTGCCAGCAGCGTAGTTCCCATAGCGGGGGCTAGCACAGATACGCAGTATTTT. Translation: CASSVVPIAGASTDTQYF.